Following are 27 T cell receptor beta chains from one sample sequenced in a study of T cell responses to AZD1222 COVID-19 vaccine. Here immunoSEQ multiplex PCR was the method, and the copy in TCRdb shows in-frame clones only, minus some. The sample includes about 68,000 clones, 80% to 85% of them seen just once. The sample in question was peripheral blood, obtained on day 0 of AZD1222 vaccination. The receptor source for this set is an adult in good health.

The rearrangement uses TRBV7-8 and TRBJ1-1; D call uncertain. This CDR3 spans 13 amino acids. Germline CDR1 reads SGHVS; CDR2 reads FQNEAQ. V was pared by 1 base and J by 7 bases, with 10 bases between. The CDR3 DNA sequence: TGTGCCAGCAGCTTAGATAGGCCACGTGAAGCTTTCTTT. Translation gives CASSLDRPREAFF. Variable domain in full (rest from reference TRBV7-8 and TRBJ1-1): GAGVSQSPRYKVAKRGQDVALRCDPISGHVSLFWYQQALGQGPEFLTYFQNEAQLDKSGLPSDRFFAERPEGSVSTLKIQRTQQEDSAVYLCASSLDRPREAFFGQGTRLTVV.

The V and J genes are TRBV19 and TRBJ2-7; TRBD1 aligns across 8 bases. The V gene's germline CDR1 is LNHDA and CDR2 SQIVND (reference sequence). V was clipped by 5 bases and J by 7 bases; unmatched bases: 10. The CDR3 extends over 14 amino acids. Here the CDR3 DNA reads TGTGCCAGTAGTTCCACAGGGGGAATTAAAGAGCAGTACTTC. Amino acid sequence: CASSSTGGIKEQYF.

The chain couples TRBV3-1 (or the pseudogene TRBV3-2) to TRBJ2-2, with D possibly being TRBD1 (6 bases). V lost 1 base and J lost 8, with 11 bases in between. CDR1 is LGHDT and CDR2 is YNNKEL in the germline V gene (reference sequence). The CDR3 covers 14 residues. The CDR3 sequence is CASSQAYREGELFF. The CDR3 DNA reads TGTGCCAGCAGCCAAGCCTACAGGGAAGGGGAGCTGTTTTTT.

There are a few counts of this clone. The chain recombines TRBV6-2 or TRBV6-3 with TRBJ2-5, with 10 bases lining up with TRBD1. Germline V gene sequence: CDR1 MNHEY, CDR2 SVGEGT. V shed 6 bases and J 9 bases; nucleotides not matched to a gene: 10. The CDR3 consists of 14 residues. Written as DNA, the CDR3 is TGTGCCAGCAGCGGGGGGGACAGGGGTTTGGCCCAGTACTTC. Translating it yields CASSGGDRGLAQYF.

This chain links TRBV3-1 (or the pseudogene TRBV3-2) with TRBJ1-2, with D unresolved. Trimming took 5 bases from V and 6 from J, leaving 16 bases between them. The germline V gene has CDR1 LGHDT and CDR2 YNNKEL (reference sequence). The CDR3 is 14 amino acids. CDR3 DNA: TGTGCCAGCAGCAAAAGGACCCCGACGGATGGCTACACCTTC. The encoded protein is CASSKRTPTDGYTF.

J is TRBJ2-7 and V is TRBV6-1; tentative D call: TRBD1 (5 bases). Germline CDR1 reads MNHNS; CDR2 reads SASEGT. The CDR3 has 18 amino acids. V was shortened by 2 bases and J by 4 bases, with 24 bases between the two germline ends. As DNA, the CDR3 is TGTGCCAGCAGTGAAAGGCTAGAGGTACTGGGTAAGGGGTACGAGCAGTACTTC. It translates to CASSERLEVLGKGYEQYF.

The chain recombines TRBV12-3 or TRBV12-4 with TRBJ1-5, with 7 bases aligning to TRBD1. V dropped 4 bases and J dropped 4; count of bases not matched to a gene: 1. The CDR3 covers 13 residues. The CDR3 loop is CASSSQGNQPQHF. The CDR3 bases are TGTGCCAGCAGTTCACAGGGGAATCAGCCCCAGCATTTT.

The chain joins TRBV7-8 to TRBJ1-5; no reliable D call. The germline gives CDR1 SGHVS, CDR2 FQNEAQ. Trimming left V 1 base short and J 1 base short, with 14 bases between. The CDR3 has 17 amino acids. In DNA form, the CDR3 reads TGTGCCAGCAGCTTAGAACGGGTCGTGAGGAGCAATCAGCCCCAGCATTTT. Amino acid sequence: CASSLERVVRSNQPQHF.

The rearrangement uses TRBV7-9 and TRBJ1-5; D perhaps matches TRBD1 (5 bases). Germline CDR1 is SEHNR and CDR2 is FQNEAQ (reference sequence). This CDR3 has 15 amino acids. Between the trimmed V and J ends, which lost 1 base and 5 bases, there was a span of 12 bases. Here the CDR3 DNA reads TGTGCCAGCAGCTTAGTGGGCAGGGAAGATCAGCCCCAGCATTTT. Translated, it gives CASSLVGREDQPQHF.

V is TRBV6-2 or TRBV6-3 and J is TRBJ2-1, with a tentative D call TRBD2 (6 bases). This CDR3 is 15 amino acids long. V dropped 2 bases and J dropped 0 bases, with 8 bases sitting between them. Germline V gene lookup returns CDR1 MNHEY and CDR2 SVGEGT. The CDR3 here is CASSYGGSSYNEQFF. The CDR3 coding sequence is TGTGCCAGCAGTTACGGGGGGAGCTCCTACAATGAGCAGTTCTTC.

The chain links TRBV12-3 or TRBV12-4 to TRBJ2-7; D unresolved. V dropped 6 bases and J dropped 2 bases, with 8 bases sitting between them. CDR3 size: 12 residues. The CDR3 is CASSRLPYEQYF. For the CDR3, the DNA is TGTGCCAGCAGCCGGCTACCCTACGAGCAGTACTTC.

As for this clone: Other DNA sequences of this sample code for an identical CDR3. V and J are TRBV3-1 (or the pseudogene TRBV3-2) and TRBJ1-5, with D uncertain. The V gene's germline CDR1 is LGHDT and CDR2 YNNKEL (reference sequence). CDR3 length: 13 residues. Trimming took off 0 bases at V and 6 bases at J, with 6 bases between the two ends. The CDR3 spells CASSQDPGQPQHF. CDR3 bases: TGTGCCAGCAGCCAAGATCCCGGTCAGCCCCAGCATTTT.

CDR3 coding DNA: TGTGCCAGCTCACCTCAGGACAGGGCCCTCGACAATGAGCAGTTCTTC. This encodes CASSPQDRALDNEQFF. The genes are TRBV18 and TRBJ2-1, with TRBD1 matching over 8 bases. Per germline, CDR1 KGHSH and CDR2 LQKENI. The CDR3 loop spans 16 amino acids. With V trimmed by 3 bases and J by 5 bases, 9 bases remained unmatched.

The chain recombines TRBV3-1 (or the pseudogene TRBV3-2) with TRBJ1-2; D possibly corresponds to TRBD1 (6 bases). The V end lost 5 bases, the J end lost 7 bases, and 11 bases lay between the germline ends. This CDR3 is 12 amino acids long. CDR1 LGHDT and CDR2 YNNKEL come from the germline V gene (reference sequence). The CDR3 nucleotides read TGTGCCAGCAGCGTGGGGGCGCGTGGCTACACCTTC. It translates to CASSVGARGYTF.

V usage is TRBV7-9 and J usage is TRBJ2-7; D gene ambiguous. The V and J ends lost 1 base and 0 bases respectively, with 4 bases between them. CDR1 and CDR2 from the germline V gene are SEHNR and FQNEAQ (reference sequence). This CDR3 has 13 residues. In DNA, the CDR3 is TGTGCCAGCAGCTTAGACAGCTCCTACGAGCAGTACTTC. Encoded protein: CASSLDSSYEQYF.

This clone has a handful of counts. V usage is TRBV27 and J usage is TRBJ1-2; D remains ambiguous. The CDR3 extends over 14 amino acids. The V gene lost 6 bases and the J gene lost 5 bases, with 16 bases spanning the gap. Germline loops: CDR1 MNHEY, CDR2 SMNVEV (reference sequence). The CDR3 DNA reads as TGTGCCAGCAGGCCTCCGGGAACATTTTATGGCTACACCTTC. Residues: CASRPPGTFYGYTF.

Here the CDR3 DNA reads TGTGCCAGCAGTTACCTGGGCAATAGCAATCAGCCCCAGCATTTT. Its translation is CASSYLGNSNQPQHF. The rearrangement links TRBV6-2 or TRBV6-3 to TRBJ1-5; D gene ambiguous. The germline CDR1 and CDR2 sequences are MNHEY and SVGEGT. Trimming shortened V by 2 bases and J by 0 bases, and 8 bases separated the two germline ends. The CDR3 runs to 15 residues.

V and J are TRBV6-5 and TRBJ2-7; unclear D gene. The CDR3 is made up of 13 amino acids. The germline V gene has CDR1 MNHEY and CDR2 SVGAGI. V shed 4 bases and J shed 1 base, with 8 bases lying between them. The CDR3 sequence: CASSSSPSYEQYF. The DNA of the CDR3 is TGTGCCAGCAGTTCCAGCCCATCCTACGAGCAGTACTTC.

The rearrangement links TRBV2 to TRBJ2-4; D tentatively fits TRBD1 or TRBD2 (5 bases each). The germline gives CDR1 SNHLY, CDR2 FYNNEI. Trimming took 6 bases from V and 11 from J, leaving 29 bases between them. The CDR3 totals 17 residues. The CDR3 region is CASSPNTKTAEVFVQYF. The CDR3 DNA is TGTGCCAGCAGCCCTAATACCAAGACAGCGGAAGTTTTCGTTCAGTACTTC.

There are a few counts of this clone. The chain uses TRBV21-1 and TRBJ2-7; the D call in the table, TRBD1, was not verified against the DNA. TRBV21-1 is designated a pseudogene. The CDR3 is 13 residues long. The CDR3 here is CASSPQEGDEQYF. The CDR3 nucleotides read TGTGCCAGCAGCCCCCAGGAAGGGGACGAGCAGTACTTC.

This clone was recorded only once. Here the CDR3 DNA reads TGTGCCAGCAGTTTAACGGCAGGGTTCCAGCCCCAGCATTTT. This translates into CASSLTAGFQPQHF. The V and J genes are TRBV27 and TRBJ1-5; TRBD1 is a possible D gene (5 bases). V was clipped by 2 bases and J by 7 bases, with 12 bases between them. The germline V gene encodes CDR1 MNHEY and CDR2 SMNVEV (reference sequence). This CDR3 region has 14 residues.

The chain uses TRBV7-8 and TRBJ2-1; 12 positions match TRBD2. V lost 7 bases to trimming and J lost 9 bases; unmatched junction nucleotides: 7. The CDR3 has 14 amino acids. The germline CDR1 and CDR2 sequences are SGHVS and FQNEAQ. This chain's CDR3 is CASNKLAGGLEQFF. The CDR3 nucleotides read TGTGCCAGCAATAAACTAGCGGGGGGCCTTGAGCAGTTCTTC.

The rearrangement joins TRBV19 to TRBJ2-1; D may be TRBD2 (6 bases). V gave up 7 bases and J gave up 3 bases, with 13 bases separating them. CDR1 is LNHDA and CDR2 is SQIVND in the germline V gene (reference sequence). The CDR3 extends over 14 amino acids. The DNA for the CDR3 is TGTGCCAGTAACGGCGGGGTAAACTACAATGAGCAGTTCTTC. Encoded protein: CASNGGVNYNEQFF.

The chain carries TRBV5-3 and TRBJ1-2; D is unclear. TRBV5-3 is labeled an ORF, and its function is uncertain. Deletions cut 2 bases from V and 8 bases from J, with 16 bases between. The CDR3 covers 14 residues. CDR3 amino acids: CARSLAWIRPGYTF. The CDR3 DNA follows: TGTGCCAGAAGCTTAGCCTGGATACGGCCGGGCTACACCTTC.

The gene calls are TRBV10-3 and TRBJ2-1; D is possibly TRBD2 (6 bases). V shed 2 bases and J shed 3 bases, with 8 bases lying between them. Germline V gene sequence: CDR1 ENHRY, CDR2 SYGVKD. The CDR3 length is 14 residues. The CDR3 sequence: CAISERGIYNEQFF. DNA for the CDR3: TGTGCCATCAGTGAGCGGGGGATCTACAATGAGCAGTTCTTC.

V is TRBV7-9 and J is TRBJ2-5, with D perhaps TRBD1 or TRBD2 (5 bases each). The V end was cut by 10 bases, the J end by 1 base, with 13 bases between. Germline-derived CDR1 and CDR2 are SEHNR and FQNEAQ (reference sequence). CDR3 length: 13 amino acids. CDR3 bases: TGTGCCATACTCTCTGGGGGCCAAGAGACCCAGTACTTC. Translation gives CAILSGGQETQYF.

A remark on this clone: Sequence at one end of the junction differs from germline and may be a read error. This chain connects TRBV7-7 to TRBJ2-7; 8 bases line up with TRBD1. Germline loops: CDR1 SSHAT, CDR2 FNYEAQ (reference sequence). CDR3 size: 13 residues. The chain's CDR3 is CASSPDRGGEQYF. CDR3 DNA sequence: TGTGCTAGCAGCCCCGACAGGGGTGGAGAGCAGTACTTC.